The rows below give T cell receptor beta chains drawn from one sample of a study of T cell responses to AZD1222 COVID-19 vaccine. The method was immunoSEQ multiplex PCR; TCRdb's version includes in-frame clones alone and lacks a portion of them. The sample carries about 100,000 clones, 87% recorded once. The specimen was peripheral blood, collected on day 0 of AZD1222 vaccination. All receptors come from an adult in good health. Each CDR3 is given with its conserved first and last residue. D genes are given only for firm matches. Some rows mark clone size as missing; the rest say once, few, many or name a class of expanded clone.

TGTGCCAGCTCACCACGACAGGTCTTTGGCTACACCTTC	CASSPRQVFGYTF	-	-	TRBV18	TRBJ1-2
TGTGCTAGTGGTTCCTACGGACTTCAGAACAATGAGCAGTTCTTC	CASGSYGLQNNEQFF	-	-	TRBV12-5	TRBJ2-1
TGTGCCAGCAGCAAAGGACAGGGTAGCACTGAAGCTTTCTTT	CASSKGQGSTEAFF	-	TRBD1	TRBV2	TRBJ1-1
TGCGCCAGCAGCTGGAATCAGGGGCCCAGCTATGGCTACACCTTC	CASSWNQGPSYGYTF	-	-	TRBV5-1	TRBJ1-2
TGTGCCAGCGGGGGGCAGATAACCGGGGAGCTGTTTTTT	CASGGQITGELFF	-	-	TRBV7-3	TRBJ2-2
TGTGCCAGCAGCCGCTTGGGGACTAGCACAGATACGCAGTATTTT	CASSRLGTSTDTQYF	many	-	TRBV14	TRBJ2-3
TGCGCCAGCAGCTTTTCTGACAGGGAGGGCCAGCCCCAGCATTTT	CASSFSDREGQPQHF	-	TRBD1	TRBV5-1	TRBJ1-5
TGTGCCAGCAGCTTGGGCACAGCGAGGCTCTATGGCTACACCTTC	CASSLGTARLYGYTF	-	-	TRBV5-5	TRBJ1-2
TGCGCCAGCAGCCGGGGGTACGGGACAGGGGACACTGAAGCTTTCTTT	CASSRGYGTGDTEAFF	-	TRBD1	TRBV5-1	TRBJ1-1
TGTGCCAGCAGCTTAGATCGGATAGGAGCTTTCTTT	CASSLDRIGAFF	once	-	TRBV7-2	TRBJ1-1
TGTGCCAGCAGATGGCAGGGGTGGGATGAGCAGTTCTTC	CASRWQGWDEQFF	once	-	TRBV6-5	TRBJ2-1
TGTGCCAGCAGTTTATGGGGTTCGGAGTCTGGGGCCAACGTCCTGACTTTC	CASSLWGSESGANVLTF	-	-	TRBV28	TRBJ2-6
TGTGCCAGCAGCGAACAGGGTGGGGGTTCTAGCAATCAGCCCCAGCATTTT	CASSEQGGGSSNQPQHF	-	-	TRBV2	TRBJ1-5
TGTGCCAGCCGGACAGGAGACAATACTGGAAACACCATATATTTT	CASRTGDNTGNTIYF	-	TRBD1	TRBV10-3	TRBJ1-3
TGCGCCAGCAGCCAAAGGGACAGGAACACCGGGGAGCTGTTTTTT	CASSQRDRNTGELFF	-	TRBD1	TRBV4-1	TRBJ2-2
TGTGCCACCTCTCCGGGGTGGAATCAGCCCCAGCATTTT	CATSPGWNQPQHF	many	-	TRBV24-1	TRBJ1-5
TGTGCCAGCAGGAACAGGGGGACGAATCAGCCCCAGCATTTT	CASRNRGTNQPQHF	-	TRBD1	TRBV2	TRBJ1-5
TGTGCCAGCAGCCAAGGAATCAATCAGCCCCAGCATTTT	CASSQGINQPQHF	once	-	TRBV7-6	TRBJ1-5
TGTGCCAGCAGCTTAGCGGGATCCTACGAGCAGTACTTC	CASSLAGSYEQYF	-	-	TRBV7-9	TRBJ2-7
TGTGCCAGCAGCGCGCCGGGGACTAGTCAGTTCTTC	CASSAPGTSQFF	-	TRBD2	TRBV12-3/TRBV12-4	TRBJ2-1
TGTGCCAGTAGAAGTGACAGGGAGTGGGACAACACCATATATTTT	CASRSDREWDNTIYF	once	TRBD1	TRBV19	TRBJ1-3
TGTGCCAGCAGTGATCCAGGGGGCACAAACAATGAGCAGTTCTTC	CASSDPGGTNNEQFF	-	TRBD1	TRBV6-1	TRBJ2-1
TGTGCCAGTAGTATGTCGGAGACACGACTTTCATATACGCAGTATTTT	CASSMSETRLSYTQYF	-	-	TRBV19	TRBJ2-3
TGTGCCAGCAGCTGGGGCCAGGATTATGGCTACACCTTC	CASSWGQDYGYTF	-	-	TRBV5-6	TRBJ1-2
TGTGCCAGCACTCCGGACAGGAGGCCCTACGAGCAGTACTTC	CASTPDRRPYEQYF	-	TRBD1	TRBV2	TRBJ2-7
TGTGCCAGCAGCTTAGAAGTGACAGGGATCACCTCAGAGCAGTTCTTC	CASSLEVTGITSEQFF	-	TRBD1	TRBV11-3	TRBJ2-1
TGTGCCAGTAGTATGCGGGCAGATAGCAATCAGCCCCAGCATTTT	CASSMRADSNQPQHF	-	-	TRBV19	TRBJ1-5
TGTGCCAGCAGCTTAGCCGCAACTAATGAAAAACTGTTTTTT	CASSLAATNEKLFF	-	-	TRBV11-3	TRBJ1-4
TGTGCCAGCTGCGGACAGAACTACAATGAGCAGTTCTTC	CASCGQNYNEQFF	-	-	TRBV12-3/TRBV12-4	TRBJ2-1
TGTGCCAGCAAGCGCCAAGATTCACCCCTCCACTTT	CASKRQDSPLHF	once	-	TRBV2	TRBJ1-6
TGTGCCAGCAGTGAACGCCAGAGCTATGGCTACACCTTC	CASSERQSYGYTF	-	-	TRBV2	TRBJ1-2
TGTGCCAGCAGTGAGGCGGACCATAACACTGAAGCTTTCTTT	CASSEADHNTEAFF	-	-	TRBV6-1	TRBJ1-1
TGTGCCAGCAGTCAGGGGCCGAACACTGAAGCTTTCTTT	CASSQGPNTEAFF	-	-	TRBV2	TRBJ1-1
TGTGCCAGCTCACCACCGGGACATCCGGGCGAGCAGTACTTC	CASSPPGHPGEQYF	-	-	TRBV18	TRBJ2-7
TGTGCCAGCAGTCCCCGGGCTAGCGGTCTCTACGAGCAGTACTTC	CASSPRASGLYEQYF	once	TRBD2	TRBV2	TRBJ2-7
TGTGCCAGCAACCCTCGGCCATCCGCGGGGGATCAGCCCCAGCATTTT	CASNPRPSAGDQPQHF	-	-	TRBV28	TRBJ1-5
TGTGCCAGCTCCCCGGACGGGAGGGGTGAAAAACTGTTTTTT	CASSPDGRGEKLFF	-	-	TRBV18	TRBJ1-4
TGCGCCAGCAGCTTGGGAGGCGGAGAGGAATCACCCCTCCACTTT	CASSLGGGEESPLHF	-	-	TRBV5-1	TRBJ1-6
TGTGCCAGTATGCCGCGGGGCCCCGGGTCCCAGTACTTC	CASMPRGPGSQYF	-	-	TRBV19	TRBJ2-5
TGTGCCAGCAGCCCCCATTCGAAAGGAATTCAGTACTTC	CASSPHSKGIQYF	-	-	TRBV7-2	TRBJ2-4